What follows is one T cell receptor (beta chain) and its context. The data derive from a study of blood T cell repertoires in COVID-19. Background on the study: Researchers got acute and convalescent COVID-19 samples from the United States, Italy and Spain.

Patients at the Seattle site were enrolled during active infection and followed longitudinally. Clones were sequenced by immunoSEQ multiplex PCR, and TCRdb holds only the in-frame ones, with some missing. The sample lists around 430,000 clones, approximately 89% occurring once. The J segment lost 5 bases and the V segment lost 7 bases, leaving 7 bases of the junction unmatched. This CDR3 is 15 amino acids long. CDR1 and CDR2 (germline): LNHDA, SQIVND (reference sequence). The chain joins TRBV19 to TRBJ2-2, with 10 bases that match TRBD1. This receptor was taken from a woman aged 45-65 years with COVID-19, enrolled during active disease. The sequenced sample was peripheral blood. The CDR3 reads CASTGTGVSTGELFF. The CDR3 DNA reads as TGTGCCAGTACCGGGACAGGGGTTAGTACCGGGGAGCTGTTTTTT.